The 14 T cell receptor beta chains below all came from one sample that was sequenced in a study of beta chain features in type 1 diabetes (dated by TCRdb to the late 2010s). Their cognate antigens are unknown. Receptor libraries were prepared by the immunoSEQ multiplex PCR assay. The entire amount of isolated RNA was reverse transcribed using the High Capacity cDNA Reverse Transcription Kit, so the sequenced TCRB transcripts were expressed ones. TCRdb took over this immuneACCESS table, retaining in-frame rearrangements with V and J assigned. Such tables are incomplete; in checked studies, under half of the missing clones stem from an unresolved V gene, and the remainder is unexplained. The sample records some 700,000 clones, roughly 13% of which are singletons. The ten top clones hold 0.022% of the sample. General findings and caveats noted by the study authors: Type 1 diabetes patients showed a moderate but significant shortening of TCRB CDR3 length in all four CD4+ subsets.

The source material was naive CD4+ T cells from blood. This sample's cell subset or site label indicates: true naive CD4+ T cells. These receptors were collected from a young man with type 1 diabetes.

This clone was seen more than once but under ten times. V is TRBV23-1 and J is TRBJ1-5, with 7 bases identical to TRBD1. TRBV23-1 is assigned to the ORF class and has an uncertain function. V gave up 2 bases and J gave up 5 bases; unmatched junction bases: 3. This CDR3 is 14 amino acids long. The CDR3 bases are TGCGCCAGCAGTCAAACAGGGGAGGATCAGCCCCAGCATTTT. This encodes CASSQTGEDQPQHF.

This clone was found a few times. V and J are TRBV7-9 and TRBJ2-2; the D is unclear. V was clipped by 5 bases and J by 0 bases, with 7 bases between them. This CDR3 region has 14 residues. Germline assignment: CDR1 SEHNR and CDR2 FQNEAQ (reference sequence). The CDR3 coding sequence is TGTGCCAGCAGCCGGACGTCGAACACCGGGGAGCTGTTTTTT. Amino acids: CASSRTSNTGELFF.

This chain links TRBV13 with TRBJ2-3; possible D gene TRBD2, 5 bases. Trimming stripped 2 bases from V and 6 bases from J, with 18 bases between. The CDR3 runs to 16 residues. Germline-derived CDR1 and CDR2 are PRHDT and FYEKMQ (reference sequence). CDR3 region: CASSLFREGSLDTQYF. The DNA of the CDR3 is TGTGCCAGCAGCTTATTCCGGGAAGGGTCCCTGGATACGCAGTATTTT.

The sample holds one count of this clone. The rearrangement joins TRBV7-9 to TRBJ2-1, with 7 bases aligning to TRBD1. After removal of 5 bases from V and 0 bases from J, the junction contained 10 bases not matched to a gene. Looked up from germline, CDR1 is SEHNR and CDR2 is FQNEAQ (reference sequence). This CDR3 comprises 17 residues. The DNA for the CDR3 is TGTGCCAGCAGCCCTTGGACAGGAATATCCTCCTACAATGAGCAGTTCTTC. Encoded protein: CASSPWTGISSYNEQFF. Combining the CDR3 with reference TRBV7-9 and TRBJ2-1 gives the whole variable domain DTGVSQNPRHKITKRGQNVTFRCDPISEHNRLYWYRQTLGQGPEFLTYFQNEAQLEKSRLLSDRFSAERPKGSFSTLEIQRTEQGDSAMYLCASSPWTGISSYNEQFFGPGTRLTVL.

This clone was counted between two and nine times. The chain carries TRBV18 and TRBJ1-1, with 9 nucleotides matching TRBD1. The J segment lost 2 bases and the V segment lost 6 bases, leaving 7 bases of the junction unmatched. CDR3 length: 15 amino acids. The germline V gene encodes CDR1 KGHSH and CDR2 LQKENI. The chain's CDR3 is CASSPRTGDNTEAFF. In DNA, the CDR3 is TGTGCCAGCTCTCCGCGGACAGGGGACAACACTGAAGCTTTCTTT.

This clone was picked up a small number of times. The sample carries other DNA sequences with the same CDR3. This chain uses TRBV7-2 with TRBJ1-2, with D perhaps TRBD1 (5 bases). The CDR3 loop spans 14 amino acids. CDR1 is SGHTA, CDR2 FQGNSA, per germline. The V end was cut by 5 bases, the J end by 3 bases, with 13 bases between. This CDR3 reads CASSLQGSDYGYTF. The CDR3 nucleotides are TGTGCCAGCAGCCTTCAGGGATCGGACTATGGCTACACCTTC.

Here the CDR3 DNA reads TGTGCCAGCAGCCAAGAAATTAGCAATCAGCCCCAGCATTTT. This translates into CASSQEISNQPQHF. V and J are TRBV4-2 and TRBJ1-5; no firm D call. Germline loops: CDR1 LGHNA, CDR2 YNFKEQ. V was trimmed by 0 bases and J by 0 bases, leaving 3 bases between them. There are 14 residues in the CDR3.

This chain uses TRBV11-3 with TRBJ1-2, with D possibly TRBD1 on 6 matching bases. Germline V lookup: CDR1 SGHNT, CDR2 YENEEA. Trimming shortened V by 5 bases and J by 3 bases, and 16 bases separated the two germline ends. This CDR3 spans 15 amino acids. The chain's CDR3 is CASSPGQGNDYGYTF. The DNA of the CDR3 is TGTGCCAGCAGCCCTGGGCAGGGGAATGACTATGGCTACACCTTC. The variable domain in full, with the rest retrieved from reference TRBV11-3 and TRBJ1-2, is EAGVVQSPRYKIIEKKQPVAFWCNPISGHNTLYWYLQNLGQGPELLIRYENEEAVDDSQLPKDRFSAERLKGVDSTLKIQPAELGDSAVYLCASSPGQGNDYGYTFGSGTRLTVV.

This clone was observed a handful of times. The chain links TRBV28 to TRBJ2-6; maybe TRBD2 (5 bases). V lost 1 base to trimming and J lost 4 bases, with 5 bases between them. Germline CDR1 and CDR2: MDHEN and SYDVKM. The CDR3 extends over 14 amino acids. Here the CDR3 reads CASSLSGGANVLTF. DNA of the CDR3: TGTGCCAGCAGTTTATCGGGAGGGGCCAACGTCCTGACTTTC.

The rearrangement links TRBV30 to TRBJ1-5; D is perhaps TRBD1 (5 bases). The germline CDR1 and CDR2 sequences are GTSNPN and SVGIG (reference sequence). The ends were cut back, 2 bases at V and 0 bases at J, with 11 bases in the middle. CDR3 length: 15 residues. This chain's CDR3 is CAWSSQVYSNQPQHF. CDR3 sequence (DNA): TGTGCCTGGAGTTCACAGGTTTATAGCAATCAGCCCCAGCATTTT.

This rearrangement joins TRBV10-3 to TRBJ2-3; D may correspond to TRBD1 or TRBD2 (5 bases each). Germline V gene data show CDR1 as ENHRY and CDR2 as SYGVKD. This CDR3 has 15 amino acids. Trimming stripped 4 bases from V and 4 bases from J, with 15 bases between. This chain's CDR3 is CAISARARGADTQYF. DNA for the CDR3: TGTGCCATCAGTGCCCGGGCTAGGGGAGCAGATACGCAGTATTTT.

This clone was counted between two and nine times. The rearrangement joins TRBV6-6 to TRBJ1-1; D not certain. Germline CDR1 MNHNY, CDR2 SVGAGI (reference sequence). The V end was cut by 5 bases, the J end by 7 bases, with 11 bases between. The CDR3 sequence is 12 residues long. This chain's CDR3 is CASSPRWLEAFF. CDR3 bases: TGTGCCAGCAGTCCCCGGTGGCTTGAAGCTTTCTTT.

The V call is TRBV7-8, the J call TRBJ1-2, with 11 bases lining up with TRBD1. With V trimmed by 4 bases and J by 4 bases, 2 bases remained unmatched. This CDR3 has 14 amino acids. Looked up from germline, CDR1 is SGHVS and CDR2 is FQNEAQ. CDR3 in DNA: TGTGCCAGCAGCTCCGGGACAGGGGGCTATGGCTACACCTTC. This encodes CASSSGTGGYGYTF.

In this sample, this clone turned up a few times. The chain is built from TRBV9 and TRBJ1-6, with a possible D match to TRBD1 (6 bases). Germline-derived CDR1 and CDR2 are SGDLS and YYNGEE. Between the trimmed V and J ends, which lost 7 bases and 7 bases, there was a span of 15 bases. The CDR3 sequence is 14 residues long. CDR3 coding DNA: TGTGCCAGCGGGAGGGACAACGGAAATTCACCCCTCCACTTT. Translated, it gives CASGRDNGNSPLHF. Based on the CDR3 plus reference TRBV9 and TRBJ1-6, the full variable domain is DSGVTQTPKHLITATGQRVTLRCSPRSGDLSVYWYQQSLDQGLQFLIQYYNGEERAKGNILERFSAQQFPDLHSELNLSSLELGDSALYFCASGRDNGNSPLHFGNGTRLTVT.